These T cell receptor beta chains were read from a single sample in a study of cytomegalovirus exposure and HLA in healthy donors. Generated by immunoSEQ multiplex PCR, the TCRdb table keeps only in-frame clones and is missing some. The data contain hundreds of thousands of clones, around 80% of them singletons. The sample taken for sequencing was PBMCs. The receptors shown here come from a man aged 18 to 35 in good health and CMV-seronegative. Each CDR3 is given with its conserved first and last residue. A D gene is named only where the DNA matches it firmly. Size tells how often a clone was seen (once, few, many) or the class of an expanded clone, and some rows leave it out.

>TRBV7-9|.|TRBJ2-4|once
CASSPGGLLLAKNIQYF
TGTGCCAGCAGCCCCGGGGGTCTCTTACTAGCCAAAAACATTCAGTACTTC
>TRBV6-5|.|TRBJ2-1|.
CASTKAWLVDEQFF
TGTGCCAGCACCAAGGCGTGGCTAGTCGATGAGCAGTTCTTC
>TRBV5-1|TRBD1|TRBJ1-1|.
CASSSDNDRPDRARRSAFF
TGCGCCAGCAGCTCCGATAACGATCGACCGGACAGGGCCAGGCGGTCGGCTTTCTTT
>TRBV19|.|TRBJ2-2|.
CASSLATGWAGELFF
TGTGCCAGTAGTCTAGCGACAGGATGGGCCGGGGAGCTGTTTTTT
>TRBV5-1|TRBD1|TRBJ1-1|.
CASSFTGVHTEAFF
TGCGCCAGCAGCTTTACAGGGGTCCACACTGAAGCTTTCTTT
>TRBV12-5|TRBD2|TRBJ2-5|.
CASGPGLAGVRETQYF
TGTGCTAGTGGTCCGGGACTAGCGGGAGTAAGAGAGACCCAGTACTTC
>TRBV28|.|TRBJ2-7|.
CASSWLGTAAYEQYF
TGTGCCAGCAGTTGGCTTGGGACTGCTGCCTACGAGCAGTACTTC
>TRBV28|TRBD1|TRBJ1-5|.
CASSNRGWSQPQHF
TGTGCCAGCAGCAACAGGGGGTGGAGTCAGCCCCAGCATTTT
>TRBV7-9|.|TRBJ1-1|.
CASSLAQGTEAFF
TGTGCCAGCAGCTTAGCCCAGGGCACTGAAGCTTTCTTT
>TRBV6-5|TRBD2|TRBJ2-1|.
CATLSGIGEQFF
TGTGCCACCCTAAGCGGGATTGGTGAGCAGTTCTTC
>TRBV30|TRBD2|TRBJ2-7|.
CASNRLAGNYEQYF
TGTGCCTCAAATAGACTAGCGGGAAACTACGAGCAGTACTTC
>TRBV6-1|.|TRBJ1-4|.
CASSEHLFEINEKLFF
TGTGCCAGCAGTGAACATTTATTCGAGATTAATGAAAAACTGTTTTTT
>TRBV12-1|.|TRBJ2-7|few
CASSFKGHYEQYF
TGTGCCAGCAGCTTCAAGGGGCACTACGAGCAGTACTTC
>TRBV5-1|.|TRBJ2-7|.
CASSLQTSSHEQYF
TGCGCCAGCAGCTTGCAAACTAGCTCCCACGAGCAGTACTTC
>TRBV13|TRBD1|TRBJ2-7|.
CASSGRHGTGNFLVEQYF
TGTGCCAGCAGCGGACGCCACGGGACAGGGAACTTCCTCGTCGAGCAGTACTTC
>TRBV5-6|.|TRBJ1-1|.
CASTGLTQEAFF
TGTGCCAGCACAGGGCTTACACAGGAGGCTTTCTTT
>TRBV11-3|TRBD2|TRBJ2-3|.
CASSQLAGVPDTQYF
TGTGCCAGCAGCCAACTAGCGGGAGTCCCAGATACGCAGTATTTT